This T cell receptor beta chain emerged from a study of immune evolution from preneoplasia to lung adenocarcinoma. On this clone: Its antigen is not known.

Trimming took off 0 bases at V and 5 bases at J, with 8 bases between the two ends. There are 13 residues in the CDR3. CDR1 and CDR2 (germline): SGHRS, YFSETQ. Whole-study findings and limits: T cell clonality was higher in KRAS-mutant than EGFR-mutant or wild-type nodules. Clonality was highest in normal lung, lower in later-stage lesions apparently. From normal lung to invasive adenocarcinoma, top clone frequencies appeared to decrease.

Sequencing was performed with immunoSEQ multiplex PCR; in TCRdb, only in-frame clones are kept and a portion is missing. Here the sample spans several thousand clones, about four fifths being singletons. Two lung cancer pathologists independently confirmed each histologic diagnosis. The sample consisted of FFPE invasive lung adenocarcinoma tissue. The clonotype was recovered from a person between 50 and 69 years old with lung adenocarcinoma. This chain connects TRBV5-1 to TRBJ2-5; D might be TRBD2 (5 bases). The DNA of the CDR3 is TGCGCCAGCAGCTTGGGAGCGGCGGAGACCCAGTACTTC. This encodes CASSLGAAETQYF.